This T cell receptor (beta chain) is from a study of blood T cell repertoires in COVID-19. Study information: Samples representing acute and convalescent COVID-19 were sourced from the United States, Italy and Spain.

Sequencing used immunoSEQ multiplex PCR; TCRdb keeps in-frame clones, though not all of them. The table has approximately 450,000 clones, 80% to 90% seen once; the top ten hold 0.95% to 1.2%. Trimming pared 0 bases from V and 7 bases from J, leaving 14 bases between. The germline V gene encodes CDR1 SGHNT and CDR2 YYREEE (reference sequence). This CDR3 is 16 amino acids long. The source of this sequence is a man aged 30 to 45 who had recovered from COVID-19. Sample: PBMCs or T cells enriched from blood (not recorded which). The chain recombines TRBV5-4 with TRBJ1-6; D is perhaps TRBD1 (5 bases). The chain's CDR3 is CASSLAGVLRNSPLHF. CDR3 nucleotide sequence: TGTGCCAGCAGCTTGGCGGGGGTCCTTCGGAATTCACCCCTCCACTTT.